The 9 T cell receptor beta chains listed next were all sequenced from one sample in a study of shared clonotypes between healthy human individuals. Only CD45RO-negative cells positively selected for CCR7 counted as naive CD8 cells, so terminally differentiated effector memory CD45RA+ cells were excluded. Profiling relied on immunoSEQ multiplex PCR, and the TCRdb table lists in-frame clones only, not all of them. Seen here are 800,000 to 950,000 clones, around 96% observed once, and the top ten hold less than 0.25%. The specimen sequenced was naive CD8+ T cells sorted from blood. These receptors came from a man aged 25 to 40 in good health.

This sequence joins TRBV11-3 and TRBJ2-2; 10 nucleotides agree with TRBD1. Germline-derived CDR1 and CDR2 are SGHNT and YENEEA. The CDR3 has 14 residues. Trimming removed 8 bases from V and 5 bases from J; junction bases left unmatched: 5. The CDR3 region is CASEGQGDTGELFF. As DNA, the CDR3 is TGTGCCAGCGAAGGACAGGGGGATACCGGGGAGCTGTTTTTT.

The chain uses TRBV29-1 and TRBJ2-7; the D gene could be TRBD1 or TRBD2 (5 bases each). Trimming took 3 bases from V and 6 from J, leaving 9 bases between them. The CDR3 length is 11 residues. Germline V gene data show CDR1 as SQVTM and CDR2 as ANQGSEA. The CDR3 spells CSVDWGFEQYF. CDR3 nucleotide sequence: TGCAGCGTTGATTGGGGGTTCGAGCAGTACTTC.

The chain carries TRBV27 and TRBJ2-1; a weak D match, TRBD2 (5 bases). This CDR3 has 13 residues. V was trimmed by 8 bases and J by 9 bases, leaving 17 bases between them. Germline CDR1 reads MNHEY; CDR2 reads SMNVEV (reference sequence). The chain's CDR3 is CASSQLGVSEQFF. The CDR3 bases are TGTGCCAGCTCCCAACTGGGAGTGAGTGAGCAGTTCTTC.

On this clone: Other DNA sequences of this sample code for an identical CDR3. The chain joins TRBV5-1 to TRBJ2-2, with D possibly being TRBD2 (6 bases). V lost 0 bases and J lost 8, with 11 bases in between. This CDR3 contains 14 residues. Germline V gives CDR1 SGHRS, CDR2 YFSETQ. CDR3 DNA sequence: TGCGCCAGCAGCTTGGCGGGCGGGACTGGGGAGCTGTTTTTT. This encodes CASSLAGGTGELFF. Using reference TRBV5-1 and TRBJ2-2 for the parts outside the CDR3, the full variable domain is KAGVTQTPRYLIKTRGQQVTLSCSPISGHRSVSWYQQTPGQGLQFLFEYFSETQRNKGNFPGRFSGRQFSNSRSEMNVSTLELGDSALYLCASSLAGGTGELFFGEGSRLTVL.

V gene TRBV11-2 combines with J gene TRBJ1-1; D call uncertain. V was trimmed by 1 base and J by 1 base, leaving 13 bases between them. Germline CDR1 is SGHAT and CDR2 is FQNNGV. The CDR3 totals 16 residues. CDR3 sequence: CASSLVPDPSNTEAFF. The CDR3 bases are TGTGCCAGCAGCTTAGTTCCGGACCCATCGAACACTGAAGCTTTCTTT.

This clone was picked up one time. CDR3 in DNA: TGTGCCAGCAGCCAAGGCGGAGGCTCCTACGAGCAGTACTTC. Protein: CASSQGGGSYEQYF. The chain uses TRBV13 and TRBJ2-7, with D possibly TRBD2 on 5 matching bases. V shed 5 bases and J shed 0 bases, with 11 bases lying between them. The CDR3 length is 14 residues. Germline V gene lookup returns CDR1 PRHDT and CDR2 FYEKMQ (reference sequence).

The rearrangement uses TRBV19 and TRBJ2-1, with D unresolved. The CDR3 has 18 amino acids. Germline V gene sequence: CDR1 LNHDA, CDR2 SQIVND (reference sequence). The germline V and J ends were trimmed by 0 bases and 5 bases, with 20 bases remaining between them. The CDR3 loop reads CASSIDPPLVRMDNEQFF. The CDR3 coding sequence is TGTGCCAGTAGTATAGATCCCCCTCTAGTTCGTATGGACAATGAGCAGTTCTTC.

The chain links TRBV29-1 to TRBJ2-5; 7 bases line up with TRBD2. CDR1 and CDR2 from the germline V gene are SQVTM and ANQGSEA. V shed 1 base, J shed 5 bases, and the junction held 7 bases outside the gene matches. The CDR3 totals 14 residues. Here the CDR3 reads CSVEGVGEGETQYF. The CDR3, as DNA: TGCAGCGTTGAAGGGGTCGGGGAGGGGGAGACCCAGTACTTC.

The gene calls are TRBV6-6 and TRBJ1-1; 9 bases are shared with TRBD1. The CDR3 spans 14 residues. Germline CDR1 reads MNHNY; CDR2 reads SVGAGI (reference sequence). V gave up 10 bases and J gave up 0 bases; unmatched junction bases: 6. CDR3 protein: CATTGGLVNTEAFF. CDR3 DNA: TGTGCCACGACAGGGGGTCTAGTGAACACTGAAGCTTTCTTT.